Included here is one TCR beta chain sequence, with context. Its antigen is still unknown. No clone much larger than this one lies a single base away; base qualities are absent. From the germline V gene, CDR1 is SGHAT and CDR2 is FQNNGV. From its cysteine to its phenylalanine, the CDR3 spans 16 amino acids. Of the read, only the CDR3 DNA is kept; its 48 bases are in frame from base 1. Germline trimming: 5 bases from V, 7 bases from J; junction bases outside gene matches: 14. The immunoSEQ Assay was used to sequence TCRbeta CDR3 regions. After extraction, genomic DNA underwent amplification by bias-controlled multiplex PCR, followed by high-throughput sequencing. The paper's data handling went like this. Collapsing and filtering of sequences were performed to quantify the absolute abundance of each unique TCRbeta CDR3 region. Usable DNA was measured by amplifying reference genes present in all nucleated cells, and TCRbeta template counts were normalized to that usable DNA to estimate T cell fraction. Repertoire TCRs were annotated as SARS-CoV-2-specific when V gene, CDR3 amino acid sequence and J gene were exactly matched to a known reactive TCR set. MIRA supplied the reference SARS-CoV-2 TCR set, which was filtered for enrichment in COVID-19-positive ImmuneCODE repertoires so that public or cross-reactive TCRs were removed. Based on the MIRA antigens, annotated TCRs were further analysed at the level of specific ORF or position within ORF. Depth was the summed frequency of annotated unique rearrangements, while breadth was defined as annotated unique rearrangements over total unique productive rearrangements. Two-sided Wilcoxon rank-sum tests were applied when comparing TCR breadth between groups. This is the immuneACCESS table as TCRdb keeps it, with only in-frame sequences that have V and J called. A part of the clones is gone; compared with another copy, unresolved V genes explain less than half, and the rest is unexplained. V and J calls and clone size are given by that table; D and trimming were obtained from the DNA. This sample gives about 350,000 clones in total; roughly 84% of them show up just once. Approximately 3.5% of the sample is in the top ten clones.

The treatment or condition label here, explained by the study, means: 15 to 20 received Ad26.COV2.S at low or high dose, single or two shots; a few received placebo; per-sample allocation not given. For vaccine and placebo recipients, repertoires were sequenced using samples collected on day 63 after the first injection. Between 29 July and 7 August 2020, Cohort 1b enrolled 25 adults aged 18-55 years at one site in Boston, USA. Ad26.COV2.S was a replication-incompetent adenovirus type 26 vector that expressed a prefusion-stabilized SARS-CoV-2 spike protein derived from the original Wuhan strain. The entry originates in a study of Ad26.COV2.S vaccination and SARS-CoV-2 variants (TCRdb year 2021). Turning to the overall study: Donors in the vaccine arm were drawn from COV1001, a multicentre, randomized, double-blind, placebo-controlled phase I-IIa trial testing Ad26.COV2.S in healthy adults. A total of around 32 samples were included in the TCR-sequenced set, comprising around 20 Ad26.COV2.S vaccine recipients, 5 placebo recipients and 8 SARS-CoV-2 convalescent individuals. The specificity and breadth of SARS-CoV-2-reactive T cell receptors after Ad26.COV2.S vaccination were assessed by TCRbeta repertoire sequencing. Ad26.COV2.S was administered intramuscularly at a dose of 5x10^10 or 1x10^11 viral particles, either as one shot or as two shots given 56 days apart. Blinding of investigators to trial group allocation was maintained during experiments and outcome assessment. Participants in the trial were split at random into five groups of five each, receiving low-dose or high-dose Ad26.COV2.S once or twice, or else placebo on both occasions.

Broad study findings and their caveats: The study was not powered for comparison of responses between vaccine doses or regimens. After vaccination, substantial breadth of spike-specific CD8+ and CD4+ T cell responses was reported. Comparable non-spike TCR breadth was observed between vaccine and placebo recipients, consistent with only spike being contained in the vaccine. Ad26.COV2.S recipients had higher spike-specific TCR breadth than placebo recipients (P = 0.0014). It was noted by the authors that total T cell responses may have been underestimated by the TCR breadth and depth analyses.

The TCR sequence derives from a person aged 18 to 65 who received the Ad26.COV2.S COVID-19 vaccine or a placebo. Material: peripheral blood, obtained in a trial of Ad26.COV2.S vaccine versus placebo. Here the chain combines TRBV11-2 and TRBJ2-7; TRBD1 matches 10 bases in the middle. Here the CDR3 is given as CASSPLRGDRGREQYF. DNA sequence: TGTGCCAGCAGCCCCCTCCGTGGGGACAGGGGTCGAGAGCAGTACTTC.